This T cell receptor beta chain is from a study of human T cells and chemical hapten exposure. Germline assignment: CDR1 MNHNS and CDR2 SASEGT. The V and J ends lost 8 bases and 3 bases, in that order; junction bases with no gene match: 25. The CDR3 has 20 amino acids. Via MiXCR, TCRdb re-called the RACE reads, giving one row per CDR3 protein. Found here are about 70,000 distinct CDR3 sequences, about 6.5% of them singletons; the top ten hold under 4.5%. This clonotype came up many times. As to time point: healthy volunteer bleed at 6 weeks. The study extracted total RNA from unfractionated whole blood.

The chain joins TRBV6-1 to TRBJ2-3; TRBD2 aligns across 8 bases. The sequence was obtained from a female donor in good health. Some clones in this sample may be carry-over from other donors' samples. Material for sequencing was whole blood. In DNA form, the CDR3 reads TGTGCCAGCCACGCCGTTGCGGGGGCCTCAAGCGGGAGAGGGACAGATACGCAGTATTTT. Its protein product is CASHAVAGASSGRGTDTQYF.